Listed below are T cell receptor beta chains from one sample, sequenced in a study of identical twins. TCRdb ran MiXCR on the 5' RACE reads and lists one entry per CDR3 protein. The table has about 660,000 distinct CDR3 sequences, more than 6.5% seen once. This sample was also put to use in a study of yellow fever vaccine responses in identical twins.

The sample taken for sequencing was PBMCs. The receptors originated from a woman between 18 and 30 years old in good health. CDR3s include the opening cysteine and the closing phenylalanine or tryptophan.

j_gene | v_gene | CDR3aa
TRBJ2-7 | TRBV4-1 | CASSPGRRGEQYF
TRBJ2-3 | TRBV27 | CASSLSRLEGRTQYF
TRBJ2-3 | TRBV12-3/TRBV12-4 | CASSLRASPTDTQYF
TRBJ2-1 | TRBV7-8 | CASTRDGVAGGRGSYNEQFF
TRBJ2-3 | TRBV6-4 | CASSESGSGTDTQYF
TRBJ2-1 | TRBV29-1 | CSVAVLANEQFF
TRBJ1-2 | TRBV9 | CASSVLYNRDSLNYGYTF
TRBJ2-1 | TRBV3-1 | CASSQDIPGYPYNEQFF
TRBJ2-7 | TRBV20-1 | CSAIALDRAYEQYF
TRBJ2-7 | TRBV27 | CASSSGLAGAQAYEQYF
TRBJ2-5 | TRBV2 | CASRSFLEALETQYF
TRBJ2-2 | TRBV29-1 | CSVGIQGSTTGELFF
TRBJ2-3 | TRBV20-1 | CSASISGGRSSTDTQYF
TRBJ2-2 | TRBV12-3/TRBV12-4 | CASGDGGVNTGELFF
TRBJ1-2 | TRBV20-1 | CSARDQTSTGEGDNYGYTF
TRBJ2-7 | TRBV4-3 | CASSQDRLAGGPSYEQYF
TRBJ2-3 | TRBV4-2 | CASSQGRGGADTQYF
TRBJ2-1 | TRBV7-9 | CASSSPWGPYNEQFF
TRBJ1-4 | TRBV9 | CASSVLGESEKLFF
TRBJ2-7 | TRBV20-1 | CSATLRRGGLAEQYF
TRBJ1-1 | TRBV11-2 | CASSRDRYTEAFF
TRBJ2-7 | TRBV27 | CASSLSLGNYEQYF
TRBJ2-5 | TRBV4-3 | CASSQRRGPETQYF
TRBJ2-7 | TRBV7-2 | CASSYRPFSYEQYF
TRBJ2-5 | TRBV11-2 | CASSLDQGLAGQETQYF
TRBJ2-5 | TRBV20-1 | CSATGSSETQYF
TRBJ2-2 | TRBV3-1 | CASRAKGQPGELFF
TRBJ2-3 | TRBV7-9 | CASSLSDRGDTQYF
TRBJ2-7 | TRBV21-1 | CASTFDDRSPGYHEQYF
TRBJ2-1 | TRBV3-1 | CASSYSSTGEYNEQFF
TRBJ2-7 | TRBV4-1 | CASSQEVPGGDEQYF
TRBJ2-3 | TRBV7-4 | CASSLKGDSGESADTQYF
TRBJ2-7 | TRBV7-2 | CASSAGGQSSEQYF
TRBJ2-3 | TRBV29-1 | CSVRTLWGDSTDTQYF
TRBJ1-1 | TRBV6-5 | CASSYSGESTEAFF
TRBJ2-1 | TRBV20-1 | CSAREGGHSYNEQFF
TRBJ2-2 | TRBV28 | CASDGSNTGELFF
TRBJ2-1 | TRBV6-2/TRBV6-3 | CASSFGWEGPHEQFF
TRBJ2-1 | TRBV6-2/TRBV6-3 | CASSAVAGVPKFF
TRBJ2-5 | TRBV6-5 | CASSYYGLGRETQYF
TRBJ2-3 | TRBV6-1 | CASSPLDRARTDTQYF
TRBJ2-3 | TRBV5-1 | CASSAVGGAGTDTQYF
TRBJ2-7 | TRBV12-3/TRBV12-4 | CASSPGLLISYEQYF
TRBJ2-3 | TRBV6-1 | CASGPGTGGPDTQYF
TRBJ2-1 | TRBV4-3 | CASSRHSRENEQFF
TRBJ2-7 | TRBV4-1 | CASSQVTGLYEQYF
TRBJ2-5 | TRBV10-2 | CASISGSVGKETQYF
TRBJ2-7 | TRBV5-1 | CASSLSGTGPLGYEQYF
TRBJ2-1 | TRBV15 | CATSRDPGRGSYNEQFF
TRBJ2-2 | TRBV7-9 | CASSSTTSGSPPGELFF
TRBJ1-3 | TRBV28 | CASINQGSSGNTIYF